The clone carrying this TCR beta chain was counted only a few times. This sample was included in a study of human T cells and chemical hapten exposure. The ends lost 4 bases at V and 3 bases at J; junction bases unmatched: 13. The CDR3 spans 18 residues. Germline CDR1 is SEHNR and CDR2 is FQNEAQ (reference sequence). One entry per CDR3 protein, called by TCRdb with MiXCR from the RACE reads. The repertoire holds approximately 90,000 distinct CDR3 sequences, with over 9.5% as singletons. Time point noted: patch test 1, 2 weeks after DPC sensitization. Treatment indicated: therapeutic diphenylcyclopropenone sensitization with weekly scalp DPC.

This sample comprised whole blood, obtained in connection with sensitization to the hapten diphenylcyclopropenone (DPC). This clonotype was sampled from a man aged 35 to 55 with alopecia areata. Some clones in this sample may be carry-over from other donors' samples. The rearrangement joins TRBV7-9 to TRBJ2-5, with 11 bases aligning to TRBD2. Written as DNA, the CDR3 is TGTGCCAGCAGCTCTTCGACTAGCGGGACCGAAATGAAAGAGACCCAGTACTTC. Amino acids: CASSSSTSGTEMKETQYF.